The entry below describes one T cell receptor beta chain. Its antigen is not yet known. Base quality data are lacking; no much larger clone is found one base away. Enrolling through a virtual design, the prospective study's participants ranged in age from roughly 18 to 89 years and lived across 20 to 25 United States geographic areas. To assign participants to cohorts, the prospective study relied on clinical history that participants themselves reported in a screening survey and a study questionnaire. ImmuneRACE Cohort 3 recovered participants were defined by two consecutive negative NP/OP PCR tests, healthcare professional clearance, or symptom resolution. In the prospective study, whole blood, serum and a nasopharyngeal or oropharyngeal swab were collected from each participant by mobile phlebotomists. Additional blood draws and questionnaires over an approximately 2-month period could optionally be provided by prospective study participants. Prospective study blood samples were shipped either frozen or at room temperature before DNA extraction.

These data come from a study of blood T cell repertoires in COVID-19 (dated by TCRdb to the early 2020s). About the study as a whole: Samples from collaborators originated in the United States, Italy and Spain and spanned both the acute and convalescent phases of COVID-19. The prospective study material was composed of cDNA or gDNA derived from T cells, B-cell-depleted T cells, or PBMCs. Subjects who had been exposed to COVID-19, were actively infected with it, or had recovered from it provided the deeply sampled blood TCRbeta repertoires that made up the dataset. A freely available public database, intended as a resource for researchers studying the immune response to SARS-CoV-2, is where the repertoires were released. Samples came from the ongoing ImmuneRACE study (first 160 participants) plus 1,254 subjects from 6 global collaborators. A de-identified subject ID, COVID-19 status, age in years and sex were almost always included in the sample metadata. HLA class I and class II types, where available, came from metadata supplied by the sample provider rather than from assay-based typing.

Broad study findings and their caveats: How much clinical and demographic metadata was included differed by source and by participant, and the metadata was provided uncurated.

TCRbeta CDR3 regions were amplified from genomic DNA by means of the immunoSEQ Assay, a bias-controlled multiplex PCR. Per the original workflow: Nucleated cell counts per sample were estimated from amplification of reference gene primers within the assay. To quantify the absolute abundance of each unique TCRbeta CDR3 rearrangement, sequence reads were collapsed and filtered. For each sample, productive Simpson clonality was calculated as the square root of Simpson's diversity index across productive rearrangements. The table comes from immuneACCESS by way of TCRdb, which keeps in-frame sequences with V and J called. Part of the clones is missing from these tables; in studies checked, under half for an unresolved V gene and the rest for unknown reasons. That table gives V, J and clone size, and the DNA gave D and trimming. The sample table records about 130,000 clones; 70% to 85% of these occur just once. The top ten clones comprise under 9.5% of the sample.

CDR1 DFQATT and CDR2 SNEGSKA are derived from the germline V gene (reference sequence). Trimming at the junction amounts to 1 base on V and 13 bases on J, and the germline ends lie 8 bases apart. The CDR3 starts with the cysteine, ends with the phenylalanine, and has 11 residues. CDR3 DNA only is kept here, 33 bases in frame from base 1. The sequenced sample was PBMCs or T cells enriched from blood (not recorded which). The clonotype comes from a man aged 50-59 years who had recovered from COVID-19. The chain is made from TRBV20-1 and TRBJ1-6; the D gene is not confidently resolved. The sequenced DNA is TGCAGTGCTAGAGCCGATAGTCCCCTCCACTTT. The translation is CSARADSPLHF.